A single sample is the source of the 24 T cell receptor beta chains below, sequenced in a study of control samples from healthy donors and cancer patients. Some clones are missing from TCRdb's copy, which holds only in-frame ones; the method was immunoSEQ multiplex PCR. This sample has roughly 190,000 clones; 91% occur once, and the top ten carry 1.5% to 2%. Sequenced: blood. Every receptor here comes from a man younger than 40 in good health.

The chain has TRBV12-3 or TRBV12-4 and TRBJ2-1; D is unclear. V was trimmed by 5 bases and J by 0 bases, leaving 5 bases between them. The CDR3 spans 13 residues. The CDR3 spells CASSGYSYNEQFF. The CDR3 DNA sequence: TGTGCCAGCAGTGGATACTCCTACAATGAGCAGTTCTTC.

This clone showed up just once. The chain links TRBV19 to TRBJ2-1; 8 nucleotides match TRBD2. The V gene's germline CDR1 is LNHDA and CDR2 SQIVND (reference sequence). V was clipped by 5 bases and J by 8 bases; unmatched bases: 5. The CDR3 totals 13 residues. This CDR3 reads CASSLRTSHEQFF. The CDR3 DNA follows: TGTGCCAGTAGTCTCCGGACTAGCCATGAGCAGTTCTTC.

This clone was seen only a few times. The same CDR3 arises from other DNA sequences in this sample as well. The genes are TRBV6-4 and TRBJ2-3, with TRBD2 matching over 11 bases. J was trimmed by 4 bases and V by 0 bases; bases with no gene match: 0. Germline V gene data show CDR1 as MRHNA and CDR2 as SNTAGT. The CDR3 consists of 15 residues. The chain's CDR3 is CASSDSSGGADTQYF. The CDR3 DNA follows: TGTGCCAGCAGTGACTCTAGCGGGGGGGCAGATACGCAGTATTTT.

The rearrangement uses TRBV9 and TRBJ1-3; perhaps TRBD1 as D (5 bases). The CDR3 totals 13 residues. Trimming left V 4 bases short and J 8 bases short, with 13 bases between. Per the germline V gene, CDR1 is SGDLS and CDR2 is YYNGEE. DNA for the CDR3: TGTGCCAGCAGCCCAGGGACGGGGGACACCATATATTTT. Translation gives CASSPGTGDTIYF.

The V call is TRBV11-2, the J call TRBJ2-5; 15 bases align to TRBD2. Germline assignment: CDR1 SGHAT and CDR2 FQNNGV. The CDR3 covers 16 residues. Losses at the gene ends were 5 bases for V and 6 bases for J; bases not matched to a gene: 7. CDR3: CASSPGTSGGRKTQYF. CDR3 nucleotides: TGTGCCAGCAGCCCGGGGACTAGCGGGGGGAGAAAGACCCAGTACTTC. The full variable domain, completed using reference TRBV11-2 and TRBJ2-5, is EAGVAQSPRYKIIEKRQSVAFWCNPISGHATLYWYQQILGQGPKLLIQFQNNGVVDDSQLPKDRFSAERLKGVDSTLKIQPAKLEDSAVYLCASSPGTSGGRKTQYFGPGTRLLVL.

V usage is TRBV30 and J usage is TRBJ1-1; D perhaps matches TRBD1 (5 bases). The CDR3 covers 15 residues. Trimming took off 0 bases at V and 3 bases at J, with 14 bases between the two ends. Germline lookup yields CDR1 GTSNPN and CDR2 SVGIG (reference sequence). CDR3 DNA: TGTGCCTGGAGTGTGGGACCCCAGGTAGACACTGAAGCTTTCTTT. Protein product: CAWSVGPQVDTEAFF.

Only one count was recorded for this clone. The chain recombines TRBV12-3 or TRBV12-4 with TRBJ1-3; a weak D match, TRBD1 (5 bases). The ends were cut back, 3 bases at V and 7 bases at J, with 7 bases in the middle. This CDR3 has 12 amino acids. DNA of the CDR3: TGTGCCAGCAGTTTCGGGGGGAACACCATATATTTT. Its translation: CASSFGGNTIYF.

The rearrangement links TRBV20-1 to TRBJ1-1, with D unresolved. The CDR3 totals 11 residues. The germline gives CDR1 DFQATT, CDR2 SNEGSKA (reference sequence). Trimming took off 7 bases at V and 1 base at J, with 7 bases between the two ends. The CDR3 sequence is CSVPENTEAFF. The CDR3 DNA sequence: TGCAGTGTACCGGAGAACACTGAAGCTTTCTTT.

The chain is built from TRBV6-5 and TRBJ1-5; no firm D call. The germline CDR1 and CDR2 sequences are MNHEY and SVGAGI. The V end was cut by 7 bases, the J end by 3 bases, with 10 bases between. The CDR3 loop spans 13 amino acids. This CDR3 reads CASKNGINQPQHF. The DNA of the CDR3 is TGTGCCAGCAAAAACGGGATCAATCAGCCCCAGCATTTT.

The chain is built from TRBV6-5 and TRBJ2-5; a possible D gene is TRBD2 (6 bases). V was shortened by 7 bases and J by 7 bases, with 19 bases between the two germline ends. The CDR3 extends over 14 amino acids. Germline CDR1 is MNHEY and CDR2 is SVGAGI. CDR3 nucleotides: TGTGCCAGCATGGCGCGGGGATTGGGGGGGACCCAGTACTTC. Translating it yields CASMARGLGGTQYF.

This chain links TRBV6-6 with TRBJ1-4; 8 nucleotides align to TRBD1. With 2 bases clipped from V and 8 bases from J, the junction kept 4 bases outside the gene matches. The CDR3 has 14 residues. CDR1 is MNHNY, CDR2 SVGAGI, per germline (reference sequence). CDR3 sequence reads: CASSYGRQGEKLFF. The CDR3 DNA reads TGTGCCAGCAGTTACGGCAGACAGGGGGAAAAACTGTTTTTT.

This clone was seen more than once but under ten times. The rearrangement uses TRBV2 and TRBJ1-1, with D unclear. V gave up 1 base and J gave up 0 bases, with 9 bases separating them. Germline V gives CDR1 SNHLY, CDR2 FYNNEI. This CDR3 has 15 residues. For the CDR3, the DNA is TGTGCCAGCAGTGAAGACGGCAGACTGAACACTGAAGCTTTCTTT. Its translation is CASSEDGRLNTEAFF.

This clone was seen ten or more times. The V gene is TRBV6-2 or TRBV6-3, the J gene TRBJ2-7; 7 bases line up with TRBD2. CDR3 length equals 14 residues. In germline, CDR1 is MNHEY, CDR2 SVGEGT. With 6 bases clipped from V and 2 bases from J, the junction kept 7 bases outside the gene matches. Here the CDR3 DNA reads TGTGCCAGCAGCTCGAAGCGGGGTACCTACGAGCAGTACTTC. Encoded protein: CASSSKRGTYEQYF.

The chain combines TRBV7-9 with TRBJ1-5, with 9 bases matching TRBD1. Trimming took 1 base from V and 1 from J; bases not matched to a gene: 5. Germline CDR1 and CDR2: SEHNR and FQNEAQ (reference sequence). The CDR3 runs to 17 residues. In DNA, the CDR3 is TGTGCCAGCAGCTTAGGGACAGGGGCGTTGAGCAATCAGCCCCAGCATTTT. Encoded protein: CASSLGTGALSNQPQHF. Looking up the rest from reference TRBV7-9 and TRBJ1-5 gives the full variable domain: DTGVSQNPRHKITKRGQNVTFRCDPISEHNRLYWYRQTLGQGPEFLTYFQNEAQLEKSRLLSDRFSAERPKGSFSTLEIQRTEQGDSAMYLCASSLGTGALSNQPQHFGDGTRLSIL.

The V and J genes are TRBV6-2 or TRBV6-3 and TRBJ2-7; TRBD1 agrees at 10 bases. Germline V CDR1 and CDR2: MNHEY, SVGEGT. Unmatched junction bases numbered 10, after V lost 5 bases and J lost 6 bases. This CDR3 is 15 amino acids long. This CDR3 reads CASSKNRDRGGEQYF. DNA for the CDR3: TGTGCCAGCAGTAAAAACCGGGACAGGGGAGGCGAGCAGTACTTC.

The rearrangement links TRBV9 to TRBJ2-2; weak D call: TRBD2 (5 bases). The V end lost 0 bases, the J end lost 7 bases, and 10 bases lay between the germline ends. CDR1 and CDR2 (germline): SGDLS, YYNGEE. The CDR3 sequence is 14 residues long. CDR3: CASSVVPRGGELFF. The CDR3 nucleotides read TGTGCCAGCAGCGTAGTTCCCCGGGGCGGGGAGCTGTTTTTT. The whole variable domain, filled in from reference TRBV9 and TRBJ2-2, reads DSGVTQTPKHLITATGQRVTLRCSPRSGDLSVYWYQQSLDQGLQFLIQYYNGEERAKGNILERFSAQQFPDLHSELNLSSLELGDSALYFCASSVVPRGGELFFGEGSRLTVL.

This rearrangement joins TRBV19 to TRBJ1-4; the D gene is possibly TRBD1 (6 bases). The CDR3 totals 21 residues. The V gene lost 2 bases and the J gene lost 3 bases, with 28 bases spanning the gap. CDR1 and CDR2 (germline): LNHDA, SQIVND (reference sequence). CDR3 coding DNA: TGTGCCAGTAGTATATCGGTTCGGAGAACAGGGACTACCCACTCTAATGAAAAACTGTTTTTT. As protein: CASSISVRRTGTTHSNEKLFF.

The genes are TRBV13 and TRBJ1-1; D perhaps matches TRBD1 (6 bases). V lost 5 bases to trimming and J lost 3 bases, with 19 bases between them. The CDR3 extends over 16 amino acids. Germline assignment: CDR1 PRHDT and CDR2 FYEKMQ (reference sequence). The CDR3 DNA reads TGTGCCAGCAGCCGTAGGACAGCCTTGGGGGACACTGAAGCTTTCTTT. It is translated as CASSRRTALGDTEAFF.

This clone has just a few counts. The CDR3 sequence: CASSIDGTSGGGPTYNEQFF. In DNA form, the CDR3 reads TGTGCCAGTAGTATAGATGGCACTAGCGGGGGGGGCCCAACCTACAATGAGCAGTTCTTC. This chain uses TRBV19 with TRBJ2-1, with 13 bases lining up with TRBD2. V lost 0 bases, J lost 2 bases, and 10 bases stayed unmatched. The germline CDR1 and CDR2 sequences are LNHDA and SQIVND (reference sequence). The CDR3 is 20 amino acids.

This chain uses TRBV2 with TRBJ1-1; D is unresolved. V lost 5 bases and J 7 bases, leaving 11 bases between the germline ends. Germline V gene sequence: CDR1 SNHLY, CDR2 FYNNEI. This CDR3 has 12 amino acids. The CDR3 loop is CASSTGHIEAFF. The CDR3 coding sequence is TGTGCCAGCAGTACTGGGCATATTGAAGCTTTCTTT.

V gene TRBV7-9 combines with J gene TRBJ1-3; 8 bases align to TRBD1. Germline loops: CDR1 SEHNR, CDR2 FQNEAQ (reference sequence). Losses at the gene ends were 4 bases for V and 7 bases for J; bases not matched to a gene: 9. The CDR3 loop spans 15 amino acids. DNA of the CDR3: TGTGCCAGCAGCTCCGGGACAGGCGGCACCAACACCATATATTTT. Translation gives CASSSGTGGTNTIYF.

For the CDR3, the DNA is TGTGCCAGCAGCCCACCGACTAGCGGTCCTTCCTACAATGAGCAGTTCTTC. Encoded protein: CASSPPTSGPSYNEQFF. V gene TRBV7-9 combines with J gene TRBJ2-1, with 9 bases aligning to TRBD2. The CDR3 is 17 amino acids. V lost 5 bases, J lost 1 base, and 9 bases stayed unmatched. Germline assignment: CDR1 SEHNR and CDR2 FQNEAQ (reference sequence).

The chain recombines TRBV10-3 with TRBJ2-6, with 9 bases fitting TRBD1. V lost 4 bases and J lost 1; bases outside the gene matches: 5. The CDR3 consists of 17 residues. Germline V CDR1 and CDR2: ENHRY, SYGVKD. The CDR3 spells CAISAGTGLSGANVLTF. Written as DNA, the CDR3 is TGTGCCATCAGTGCCGGGACAGGGTTGTCTGGGGCCAACGTCCTGACTTTC.

V usage is TRBV27 and J usage is TRBJ2-3, with 7 positions matching TRBD2. J gave up 8 bases and V 6 bases, and 11 bases lay outside the gene matches. Per germline, CDR1 MNHEY and CDR2 SMNVEV (reference sequence). This CDR3 is 14 amino acids long. The CDR3 is CASSRYSSGGTQYF. The CDR3 nucleotides are TGTGCCAGCAGCCGGTACTCTAGCGGCGGTACGCAGTATTTT.